The sequence of this T cell receptor (beta chain) was determined in a study of Graves' ophthalmopathy and Graves' hyperthyroidism. With 3 bases clipped from V and 6 bases from J, the junction kept 7 bases outside the gene matches. In germline, CDR1 is SEHNR, CDR2 FQNEAQ (reference sequence). The CDR3 contains 16 residues. The PBMCs originated from more than 8 ml of fresh peripheral blood. This clonotype was detected ten times or more. The sequenced template was RNA, covering the TCR beta CDR3 region. Investigators did first-round RT-PCR with HTBI primers, then second-round multiplex PCR. MiXCR, applied by TCRdb to the multiplex PCR reads, yields one record per CDR3 protein. The sample holds about 400,000 distinct CDR3 sequences; about 16% are singletons and the top ten take roughly 1.4%.

This sequence was found in a woman in her late teens or twenties with Graves' ophthalmopathy. The genes are TRBV7-9 and TRBJ2-4, with 11 positions matching TRBD2. The sample consisted of peripheral blood. The CDR3 nucleotides read TGTGCCAGCAGCTTTGGATTAGCGGGAGGGCGAAACATTCAGTACTTC. It specifies CASSFGLAGGRNIQYF. Together with reference TRBV7-9 and TRBJ2-4, the CDR3 gives the full variable domain: DTGVSQNPRHKITKRGQNVTFRCDPISEHNRLYWYRQTLGQGPEFLTYFQNEAQLEKSRLLSDRFSAERPKGSFSTLEIQRTEQGDSAMYLCASSFGLAGGRNIQYFGAGTRLSVL.